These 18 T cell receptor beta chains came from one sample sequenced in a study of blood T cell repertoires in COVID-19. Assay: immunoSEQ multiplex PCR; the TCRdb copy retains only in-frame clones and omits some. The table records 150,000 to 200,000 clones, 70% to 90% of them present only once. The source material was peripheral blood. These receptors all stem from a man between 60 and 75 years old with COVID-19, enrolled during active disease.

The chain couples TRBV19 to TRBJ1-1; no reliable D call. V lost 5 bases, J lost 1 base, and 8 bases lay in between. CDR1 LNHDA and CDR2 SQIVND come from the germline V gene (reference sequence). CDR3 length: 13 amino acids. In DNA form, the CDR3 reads TGTGCCAGTAGTGAACAGCAGAACACTGAAGCTTTCTTT. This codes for CASSEQQNTEAFF.

The CDR3 spells CASSPVLAGVSGDTQYF. In DNA, the CDR3 is TGTGCCAGCTCACCAGTGCTAGCGGGAGTATCGGGAGATACGCAGTATTTT. The chain is built from TRBV18 and TRBJ2-3, with TRBD2 identical over 10 bases. The J segment lost 5 bases and the V segment lost 2 bases, leaving 10 bases of the junction unmatched. Germline V gene lookup returns CDR1 KGHSH and CDR2 LQKENI. This CDR3 has 17 residues.

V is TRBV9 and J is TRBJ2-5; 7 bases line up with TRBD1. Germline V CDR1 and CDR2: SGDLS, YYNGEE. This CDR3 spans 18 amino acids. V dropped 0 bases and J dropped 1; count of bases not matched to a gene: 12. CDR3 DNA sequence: TGTGCCAGCAGCGTAGTCCCAAGTACCGGGACAGCCCAAGAGACCCAGTACTTC. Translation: CASSVVPSTGTAQETQYF.

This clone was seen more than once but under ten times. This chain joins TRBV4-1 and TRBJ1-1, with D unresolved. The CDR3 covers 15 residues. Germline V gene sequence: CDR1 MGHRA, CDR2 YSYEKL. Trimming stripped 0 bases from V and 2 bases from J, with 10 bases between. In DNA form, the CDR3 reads TGCGCCAGCAGCCAAGAGGGCAGCTTAAACACTGAAGCTTTCTTT. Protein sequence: CASSQEGSLNTEAFF.

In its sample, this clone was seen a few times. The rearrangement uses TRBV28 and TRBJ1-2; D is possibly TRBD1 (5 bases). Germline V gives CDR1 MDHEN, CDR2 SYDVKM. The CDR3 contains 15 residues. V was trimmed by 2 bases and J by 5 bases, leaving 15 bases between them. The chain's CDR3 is CASSLTWEGDYGYTF. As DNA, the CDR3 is TGTGCCAGCAGTTTAACCTGGGAAGGGGATTATGGCTACACCTTC.

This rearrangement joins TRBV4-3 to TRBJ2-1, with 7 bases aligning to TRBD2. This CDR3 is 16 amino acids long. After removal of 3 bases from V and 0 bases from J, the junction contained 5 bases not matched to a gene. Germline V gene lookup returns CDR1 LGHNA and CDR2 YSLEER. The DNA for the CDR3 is TGCGCCAGCAGCCAGGAAGCGGGAAACTCCTACAATGAGCAGTTCTTC. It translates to CASSQEAGNSYNEQFF.

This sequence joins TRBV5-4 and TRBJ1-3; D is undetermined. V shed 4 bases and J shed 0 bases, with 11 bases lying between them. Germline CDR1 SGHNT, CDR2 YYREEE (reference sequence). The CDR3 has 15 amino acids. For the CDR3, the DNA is TGTGCCAGCAGCCCGGAGGCGTTCTCTGGAAACACCATATATTTT. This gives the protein CASSPEAFSGNTIYF.

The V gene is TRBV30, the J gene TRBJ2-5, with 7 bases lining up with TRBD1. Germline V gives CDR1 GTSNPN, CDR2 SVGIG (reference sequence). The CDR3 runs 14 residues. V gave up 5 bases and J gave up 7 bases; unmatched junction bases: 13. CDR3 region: CAWASPGGDWTQYF. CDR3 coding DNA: TGTGCCTGGGCCTCCCCAGGGGGTGATTGGACCCAGTACTTC. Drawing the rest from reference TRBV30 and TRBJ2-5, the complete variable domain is SQTIHQWPATLVQPVGSPLSLECTVEGTSNPNLYWYRQAAGRGLQLLFYSVGIGQISSEVPQNLSASRPQDRQFILSSKKLLLSDSGFYLCAWASPGGDWTQYFGPGTRLLVL.

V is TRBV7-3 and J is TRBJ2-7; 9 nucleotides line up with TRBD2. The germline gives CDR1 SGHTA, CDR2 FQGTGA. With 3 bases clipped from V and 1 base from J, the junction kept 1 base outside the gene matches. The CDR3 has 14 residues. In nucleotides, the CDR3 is TGTGCCAGCAGCTTTAGCGGGGGATCCTACGAGCAGTACTTC. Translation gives CASSFSGGSYEQYF.

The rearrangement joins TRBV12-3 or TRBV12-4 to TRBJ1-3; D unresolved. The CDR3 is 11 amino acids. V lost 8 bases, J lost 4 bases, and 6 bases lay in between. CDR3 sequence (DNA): TGTGCCAGCGGAGCGGGAAACACCATATATTTT. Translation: CASGAGNTIYF.

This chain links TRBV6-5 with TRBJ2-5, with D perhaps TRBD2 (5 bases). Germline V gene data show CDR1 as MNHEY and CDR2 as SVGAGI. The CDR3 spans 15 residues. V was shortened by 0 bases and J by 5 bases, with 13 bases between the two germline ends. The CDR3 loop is CASSYSPGVRETQYF. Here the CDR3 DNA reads TGTGCCAGCAGTTACTCGCCCGGGGTCCGCGAGACCCAGTACTTC.

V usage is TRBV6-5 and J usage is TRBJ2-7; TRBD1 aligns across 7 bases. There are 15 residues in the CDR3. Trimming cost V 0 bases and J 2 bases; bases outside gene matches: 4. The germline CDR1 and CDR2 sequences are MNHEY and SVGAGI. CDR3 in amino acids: CASSYSRQGAYEQYF. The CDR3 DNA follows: TGTGCCAGCAGTTACTCTAGGCAGGGGGCCTACGAGCAGTACTTC.

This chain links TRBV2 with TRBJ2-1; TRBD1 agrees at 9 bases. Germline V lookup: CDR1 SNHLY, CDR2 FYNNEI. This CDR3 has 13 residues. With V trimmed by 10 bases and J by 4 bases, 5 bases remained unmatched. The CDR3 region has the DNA TGTGCCAACAGGACAGGGGAATACAATGAGCAGTTCTTC. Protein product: CANRTGEYNEQFF.

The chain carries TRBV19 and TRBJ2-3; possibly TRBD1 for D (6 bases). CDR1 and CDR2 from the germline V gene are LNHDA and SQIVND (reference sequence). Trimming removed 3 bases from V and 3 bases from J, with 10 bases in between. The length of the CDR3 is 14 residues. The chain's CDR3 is CASSMQGGTDTQYF. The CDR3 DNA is TGTGCCAGTAGTATGCAAGGGGGAACAGATACGCAGTATTTT.

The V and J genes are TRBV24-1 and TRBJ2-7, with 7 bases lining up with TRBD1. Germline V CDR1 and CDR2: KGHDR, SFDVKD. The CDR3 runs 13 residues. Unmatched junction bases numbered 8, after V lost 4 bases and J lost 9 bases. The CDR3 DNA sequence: TGTGCCACCAGTGAGGAACTCAGGGGGTTGCAGTACTTC. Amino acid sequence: CATSEELRGLQYF.

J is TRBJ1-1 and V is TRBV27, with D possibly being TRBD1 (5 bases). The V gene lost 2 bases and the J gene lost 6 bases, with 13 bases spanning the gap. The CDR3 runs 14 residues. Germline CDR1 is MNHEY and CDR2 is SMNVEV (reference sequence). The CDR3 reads CASSLRSGGAEAFF. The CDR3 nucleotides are TGTGCCAGCAGTTTAAGGTCGGGGGGGGCTGAAGCTTTCTTT.

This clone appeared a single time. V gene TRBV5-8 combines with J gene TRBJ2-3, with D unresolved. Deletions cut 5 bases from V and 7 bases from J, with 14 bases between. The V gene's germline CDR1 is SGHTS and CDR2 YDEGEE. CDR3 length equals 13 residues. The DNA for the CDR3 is TGTGCCAGCAGGCCCTCTAACTTAAATACGCAGTATTTT. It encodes CASRPSNLNTQYF.

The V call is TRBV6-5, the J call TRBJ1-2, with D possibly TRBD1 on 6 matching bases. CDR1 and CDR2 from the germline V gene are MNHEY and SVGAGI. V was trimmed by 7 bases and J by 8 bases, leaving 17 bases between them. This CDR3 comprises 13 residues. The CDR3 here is CASTSGGRRGYTF. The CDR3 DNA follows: TGTGCCAGCACCTCGGGGGGGCGGAGAGGCTACACCTTC.